This TCR beta chain stems from a study of blood T cell repertoires in COVID-19. Study information: Collection of acute and convalescent COVID-19 samples took place in the United States, Italy and Spain. Nucleic acid was either cDNA or gDNA, and it came from T cells, B-cell-depleted T cells, or PBMCs.

The germline gives CDR1 MRHNA, CDR2 SNTAGT. With V trimmed by 3 bases and J by 4 bases, 5 bases remained unmatched. This CDR3 has 16 residues. Study processing details: Scientists estimated how many nucleated cells there were by amplifying reference gene primers. Sequenced by immunoSEQ multiplex PCR; TCRdb stores in-frame clones only, minus some. V, J and clone size were drawn from that table, and D and trimming were deduced from the DNA. The table includes over 100,000 clones, around four fifths detected once. Sequences were obtained from peripheral blood. The V gene is TRBV6-4, the J gene TRBJ2-2; 10 positions match TRBD2. This TCR was recovered from a woman between 70 and 85 years old with acute or convalescent COVID-19. CDR3 sequence: CASSEASGGATGELFF. The CDR3 DNA sequence: TGTGCCAGCAGTGAAGCCAGCGGGGGGGCCACCGGGGAGCTGTTTTTT.